This is a list of T cell receptor beta chains from one sample in a study of control samples from healthy donors and cancer patients. Repertoires were generated with immunoSEQ multiplex PCR, while TCRdb's copy carries only in-frame clones and drops some. Of approximately 70,000 clones in the sample, about 90% were seen once. The sample comprised PBMCs. The receptors were gathered from a woman between 50 and 59 years old with head and neck cancer. CDR3s include the opening cysteine and the closing phenylalanine or tryptophan. The D gene is left open where the match is weak. Some rows mark clone size as missing; the rest say once, few, many or name a class of expanded clone.

d_call	v_call	clone_size	j_call	cdr3_aa	cdr3_nt
.	TRBV5-1	.	TRBJ2-2	CASSLQGPMGELFF	TGCGCCAGCAGCTTACAGGGACCAATGGGGGAGCTGTTTTTT
TRBD1	TRBV6-5	once	TRBJ1-1	CASSLQGYGNTEAFF	TGTGCCAGCAGCCTACAGGGGTACGGGAACACTGAAGCTTTCTTT
TRBD1	TRBV25-1	.	TRBJ2-5	CASSSRQGLWETQYF	TGTGCCAGCTCCTCCCGACAGGGATTGTGGGAGACCCAGTACTTC
.	TRBV1	.	TRBJ1-1	CTNKQNHECEAFF	TGCACCAACAAACAGAACCACGAATGTGAAGCTTTCTTT
.	TRBV2	once	TRBJ1-4	CASRVQGRGNEKLFF	TGTGCCAGCAGGGTACAGGGCAGGGGAAATGAAAAACTGTTTTTT
.	TRBV21-1	.	TRBJ1-6	CASSTRPLHF	TGTGCCAGCAGCACCCGACCCCTCCACTTT
.	TRBV5-1	.	TRBJ1-6	CASSLDGDTGYNSPLHF	TGCGCCAGCAGCTTGGATGGGGACACCGGCTATAATTCACCCCTCCACTTT
.	TRBV29-1	.	TRBJ1-2	CSVRGGTSNYGYTF	TGCAGCGTTCGAGGGGGGACCTCTAACTATGGCTACACCTTC
.	TRBV15	.	TRBJ1-2	CATSRDHRVEGYGYTF	TGTGCCACCAGCAGAGACCACAGGGTCGAGGGCTATGGCTACACCTTC
.	TRBV27	.	TRBJ2-3	CASSWGRTSTDTQYF	TGTGCCAGCAGTTGGGGGAGGACTAGCACAGATACGCAGTATTTT